This T cell receptor beta chain came from a study of early T cells in non-severe SARS-CoV-2 infection. Study details: Sequenced bulk RNA came from whole blood that was unsorted, and chains were unpaired.

This clonotype has just a few counts. Its antigen is undetermined. Study-wide results and caveats: VDJdb-based matching was biased toward anti-spike CD8 responses and missed private and CD4 specificities.

Individual cDNA molecules carried attached unique molecular identifiers. TCRdb redid the calling of the 5' RACE reads with MiXCR, one entry per CDR3 protein. The sample lists tens of thousands of distinct CDR3 sequences, over 9.5% occurring once. This sequence was found in an adult who was a healthcare worker with PCR-confirmed SARS-CoV-2 infection or an uninfected control (not recorded which). The sequences come from whole blood, collected at baseline.

CDR3 in DNA: TGTGCCAGCAGCGTAGGGGGACGGACTACCTCCTACGAGCAGTACTTC. This sequence encodes CASSVGGRTTSYEQYF. This chain uses TRBV9 with TRBJ2-7; maybe TRBD2 (6 bases). Trimming left V 0 bases short and J 0 bases short, with 13 bases between. Germline V gene data show CDR1 as SGDLS and CDR2 as YYNGEE. The CDR3 spans 16 residues.